A single sample is the source of the 20 T cell receptor beta chains below, sequenced in a study of T-cell reconstitution after alpha-beta-depleted transplantation in children. Unique molecular identifiers tagged the TCRbeta library. MiXCR, run by TCRdb on the PCR reads, gives a single entry per CDR3 protein. The repertoire holds 200,000 to 250,000 distinct CDR3 sequences, about a tenth seen once, with 5% to 7% in the top ten. The sequencing used PBMCs from the stem cell graft donor, collected from the stem cell graft. The receptors were gathered from a human donor who donated a stem cell graft to a child with acute lymphoblastic leukemia.

The rearrangement links TRBV11-2 to TRBJ2-3; 7 bases align to TRBD2. This CDR3 has 18 amino acids. J lost 2 bases, V lost 3 bases, and 14 bases had no gene match. Per the germline V gene, CDR1 is SGHAT and CDR2 is FQNNGV. The CDR3 protein is CASSFRRPLSGATDTQYF. DNA for the CDR3: TGTGCCAGCAGCTTTCGTCGGCCATTGAGCGGGGCCACAGATACGCAGTATTTT.

This clonotype was recorded many times. This rearrangement joins TRBV11-2 to TRBJ2-7; D call uncertain. The CDR3 runs to 11 residues. V was cut by 5 bases and J by 7 bases, with 9 bases left in between. Germline V gives CDR1 SGHAT, CDR2 FQNNGV. The CDR3 sequence is CASSPLNEQYF. CDR3 nucleotides: TGTGCCAGCAGCCCGCTGAATGAGCAGTACTTC.

This clonotype showed up many times. A read error is possible here, since a much larger clone lies one base away. The V call is TRBV5-1, the J call TRBJ2-7, with unresolved D. The CDR3 has 12 amino acids. With 0 bases removed from V and 5 bases from J, the gap between germline ends came to 6 bases. Germline V gene data show CDR1 as SGHRS and CDR2 as YFSETQ. CDR3 residues: CASSLEGNEQYF. The CDR3 region has the DNA TGCGCCAGCAGCTTGGAGGGCAACGAGCAGTACTTC. Full variable domain (missing parts from reference TRBV5-1 and TRBJ2-7): KAGVTQTPRYLIKTRGQQVTLSCSPISGHRSVSWYQQTPGQGLQFLFEYFSETQRNKGNFPGRFSGRQFSNSRSEMNVSTLELGDSALYLCASSLEGNEQYFGPGTRLTVT.

In its sample, this clonotype was seen once. The chain recombines TRBV20-1 with TRBJ2-5; 12 nucleotides align to TRBD2. Losses at the gene ends were 4 bases for V and 0 bases for J; bases not matched to a gene: 9. From germline, CDR1 is DFQATT and CDR2 SNEGSKA (reference sequence). CDR3 length: 17 residues. The CDR3 loop reads CSATTSGGPLYQETQYF. The DNA for the CDR3 is TGCAGTGCTACCACTAGCGGGGGGCCATTATACCAAGAGACCCAGTACTTC.

This clonotype was seen at least ten times. The J gene is TRBJ2-2, the V gene TRBV6-6; D ambiguous. CDR1 and CDR2 (germline): MNHNY, SVGAGI (reference sequence). This CDR3 is built from 12 residues. V was shortened by 6 bases and J by 7 bases, with 9 bases between the two germline ends. The CDR3 DNA sequence: TGTGCCAGCAGGAAAGAGGACGGGGAGCTGTTTTTT. As protein: CASRKEDGELFF.

At least ten counts were recorded for this clonotype. The chain recombines TRBV5-1 with TRBJ2-6, with D unresolved. The CDR3 is 16 residues long. V was clipped by 5 bases and J by 1 base, with 13 bases between them. Germline assignment: CDR1 SGHRS and CDR2 YFSETQ. CDR3 in amino acids: CASSGFAGSGANVLTF. CDR3 in DNA: TGCGCCAGCAGTGGGTTTGCAGGATCTGGGGCCAACGTCCTGACTTTC.

The V call is TRBV20-1, the J call TRBJ2-2; TRBD1 matches at 8 bases. V gave up 0 bases and J gave up 5 bases; unmatched junction bases: 2. Germline loops: CDR1 DFQATT, CDR2 SNEGSKA (reference sequence). This CDR3 spans 14 amino acids. The CDR3 DNA reads as TGCAGTGCTAGAGAGGACAGGGTTACCGGGGAGCTGTTTTTT. Protein: CSAREDRVTGELFF.

The J gene is TRBJ2-7, the V gene TRBV29-1, with 7 nucleotides matching TRBD1. Germline CDR1 is SQVTM and CDR2 is ANQGSEA. There are 15 residues in the CDR3. J gave up 5 bases and V 1 base, and 11 bases lay outside the gene matches. The CDR3 here is CSVEGPLTGSHEQYF. The CDR3 DNA sequence: TGCAGCGTTGAAGGCCCTCTGACAGGGTCCCACGAGCAGTACTTC.

Only a few counts were recorded for this clonotype. The chain joins TRBV29-1 to TRBJ2-3; 9 nucleotides line up with TRBD2. There are 14 residues in the CDR3. The germline gives CDR1 SQVTM, CDR2 ANQGSEA. The CDR3 sequence is CSAPKRGGTDTQYF. The CDR3 DNA sequence: TGCAGTGCTCCTAAGCGGGGGGGCACAGATACGCAGTATTTT.

This clonotype was recorded many times. The rearrangement links TRBV6-5 to TRBJ2-1; 8 bases agree with TRBD2. The CDR3 spans 17 residues. Trimming cost V 0 bases and J 2 bases; bases outside gene matches: 6. The germline V gene encodes CDR1 MNHEY and CDR2 SVGAGI. CDR3 nucleotides: TGTGCCAGCAGTTACTCAGGGGTAGCGGGGACCTACAATGAGCAGTTCTTC. Residues: CASSYSGVAGTYNEQFF.

This clonotype was seen many times. V is TRBV5-1 and J is TRBJ2-3; 9 nucleotides match TRBD2. The J segment lost 2 bases and the V segment lost 3 bases, leaving 13 bases of the junction unmatched. This CDR3 comprises 18 residues. The germline CDR1 and CDR2 sequences are SGHRS and YFSETQ. The CDR3 here is CASSSLGLAGRNTDTQYF. CDR3 coding DNA: TGCGCCAGCAGCTCCCTCGGGCTAGCGGGGCGTAACACAGATACGCAGTATTTT.

This rearrangement joins TRBV7-6 to TRBJ1-3; D ambiguous. The CDR3 loop spans 13 amino acids. The germline CDR1 and CDR2 sequences are SGHVS and FNYEAQ. Trimming removed 4 bases from V and 0 bases from J, with 4 bases in between. The CDR3 bases are TGTGCCAGCAGCTCCACCTCTGGAAACACCATATATTTT. It is translated as CASSSTSGNTIYF.

The chain joins TRBV14 to TRBJ2-7; D is unresolved. With 3 bases removed from V and 7 bases from J, the gap between germline ends came to 13 bases. Per the germline V gene, CDR1 is SGHDN and CDR2 is FVKESK. The CDR3 contains 13 residues. CDR3 DNA sequence: TGTGCCAGCAGCCAGCTCAGGTCCGGGGAGCAGTACTTC. Translated: CASSQLRSGEQYF.

The sample holds a few counts of this clonotype. V and J are TRBV12-3 or TRBV12-4 and TRBJ2-5; 12 bases align to TRBD1. J lost 5 bases, V lost 6 bases, and 16 bases had no gene match. The CDR3 totals 18 residues. In DNA form, the CDR3 reads TGTGCCAGCAGACCCGGGACAGGGGGCCGACCGAAGATGGAGACCCAGTACTTC. Amino acids: CASRPGTGGRPKMETQYF.

The rearrangement links TRBV12-3 or TRBV12-4 to TRBJ2-3; D possibly corresponds to TRBD2 (6 bases). V lost 5 bases and J 2 bases, leaving 11 bases between the germline ends. There are 14 residues in the CDR3. CDR3 sequence (DNA): TGTGCCAGCAGTGTTAGCGGAAACACAGATACGCAGTATTTT. Translation: CASSVSGNTDTQYF.

The chain links TRBV7-9 to TRBJ1-2; D is possibly TRBD1 (5 bases). V was pared by 3 bases and J by 5 bases, with 16 bases between. The CDR3 loop spans 15 amino acids. The germline CDR1 and CDR2 sequences are SEHNR and FQNEAQ (reference sequence). CDR3 in DNA: TGTGCCAGCAGCTTGCGACAAGGAGGGGATTATGGCTACACCTTC. This encodes CASSLRQGGDYGYTF.

This clonotype showed up many times. A read error may account for a junction end that differs from germline. The V gene is TRBV7-8, the J gene TRBJ2-5; D gene ambiguous. The CDR3 has 11 amino acids. The V gene's germline CDR1 is SGHVS and CDR2 FQNEAQ. CDR3 sequence: CASSREESQYF. In nucleotides, the CDR3 is TGTGCCAGCAGCAGAGAAGAGAGCCAGTACTTC.

This clonotype was seen more than once but under ten times. The chain employs TRBV6-1 and TRBJ2-5; D is possibly TRBD1 (6 bases). Trimming cost V 5 bases and J 1 base, with 17 bases left between them. This CDR3 has 16 amino acids. Germline CDR1 is MNHNS and CDR2 is SASEGT. CDR3 region: CASSPMGAPPQETQYF. The CDR3, as DNA: TGTGCCAGCAGTCCCATGGGGGCGCCCCCCCAAGAGACCCAGTACTTC.

This clonotype showed up many times. The V call is TRBV4-1, the J call TRBJ2-7; D remains unclear. This CDR3 region has 14 residues. Trimming removed 0 bases from V and 5 bases from J, with 11 bases in between. From germline, CDR1 is MGHRA and CDR2 YSYEKL. For the CDR3, the DNA is TGCGCCAGCAGCCAAGATCAAATCCGGGACGAGCAGTACTTC. It encodes CASSQDQIRDEQYF.

Many counts were recorded for this clonotype. The J gene is TRBJ1-4, the V gene TRBV12-3 or TRBV12-4; 8 bases map to TRBD1. The CDR3 is made up of 14 amino acids. V lost 2 bases and J lost 8; bases outside the gene matches: 4. The CDR3 nucleotides read TGTGCCAGCAGTTTACGACAGGGGCCAGAAAAACTGTTTTTT. Its protein is CASSLRQGPEKLFF.